This TCR beta chain was found in a study of cytomegalovirus exposure and HLA in healthy donors. Study at large: Out of roughly 170 million T cells, an earlier analysis found fewer than 140 million unique TCR beta sequences in total. Around 80 million unique TCR sequences came from HLA-typed donors in an early release.

Study conclusions and caveats: The majority of TCR sequences were rare, yet some public TCRs appeared in many donors.

Amplification used 60 Vbeta primers and 13 Jbeta primers. Some clones are missing from TCRdb's copy, which holds only in-frame ones; the method was immunoSEQ multiplex PCR. Of roughly 250,000 clones listed, approximately 85% are singletons. This clone has a handful of counts. Its antigen remains unidentified. The CDR3 is 17 amino acids. Germline CDR1 is SGHTA and CDR2 is FQGNSA. Between the trimmed V and J ends, which lost 1 base and 4 bases, there was a span of 16 bases. The origin of this receptor is a middle-aged woman in good health and CMV-seropositive. This chain uses TRBV7-2 with TRBJ2-2; TRBD2 might be the D (5 bases). The sequenced material came from PBMCs. CDR3 region: CASSLVGWTSSTGELFF. The DNA of the CDR3 is TGTGCCAGCAGCTTAGTGGGTTGGACTTCGAGCACCGGGGAGCTGTTTTTT.